Detailed here is one TCR beta chain. Germline V CDR1 and CDR2: SGHDN, FVKESK. Deletions cut 3 bases from V and 3 bases from J, with 8 bases between. The CDR3 loop spans 13 amino acids. Per the authors' pipeline: Estimated nucleated cell counts came from reference gene primer amplification. The repertoire was sequenced with immunoSEQ multiplex PCR; TCRdb's copy has only in-frame clones and lacks some. Clone size and V and J calls were adopted from that table, with D and trimming inferred from the DNA. The table records roughly 100,000 clones, 81% of them present only once. The sample comes from a study of blood T cell repertoires in COVID-19. Background on the study: Acute and convalescent COVID-19 samples came from the United States, Italy and Spain. T cells, B-cell-depleted T cells, or PBMCs supplied cDNA or gDNA.

Sequencing was carried out using peripheral blood. This chain connects TRBV14 to TRBJ1-2, with D possibly TRBD1 on 6 matching bases. This clonotype originated in an elderly man with acute or convalescent COVID-19. CDR3 nucleotide sequence: TGTGCCAGCAGCCACGGACAGTACTATGGCTACACCTTC. Its protein product is CASSHGQYYGYTF.